This TCR beta chain stems from a study of blood T cell repertoires in COVID-19. Looking at the study overall: Material from acute and convalescent COVID-19 was sourced from the United States, Italy and Spain. Sample material is recorded as cDNA or gDNA derived from T cells, B-cell-depleted T cells, or PBMCs.

This clone was seen just once. This CDR3 region has 16 residues. Germline V lookup: CDR1 SGHRS, CDR2 YFSETQ. The junction had 5 bases not matched to a gene; V was cut back by 5 bases and J by 0 bases. Under the authors' procedure: Estimation of nucleated cell counts was performed using reference gene primer amplification. Sequencing used immunoSEQ multiplex PCR; TCRdb keeps in-frame clones, though not all of them. D and trimming were read from the DNA, whereas the V and J calls and clone size are those reported in that table. The sample consists of around 300,000 clones, roughly 88% of them appearing once.

This receptor was identified in a woman between 70 and 85 years old with acute or convalescent COVID-19. Sequences were obtained from peripheral blood. V gene TRBV5-1 combines with J gene TRBJ2-6, with 7 bases lining up with TRBD1. The CDR3 DNA follows: TGCGCCAGCAGTTTGACAGGGAGCTCTGGGGCCAACGTCCTGACTTTC. The encoded protein is CASSLTGSSGANVLTF.